This TCR beta chain was observed in a study of blood T cells in healthy people across ages. The authors ran a second PCR of about 6 to 11 cycles using a sample-barcoded 5' primer and a J-beta primer mix. One entry per CDR3 protein results from TCRdb running MiXCR on the 5' RACE reads. The table lists 1.2 million to 1.5 million distinct CDR3 sequences, approximately 59% of them singletons, with 6.5% to 8.5% in the top ten. Losses at the gene ends were 4 bases for V and 6 bases for J; bases not matched to a gene: 7. The CDR3 runs to 14 residues. The specimen was blood. V usage is TRBV12-3 or TRBV12-4 and J usage is TRBJ1-2; 8 bases are a match to TRBD1. The clonotype comes from a man younger than 35 in good health. The CDR3 region is CASSSWTGRDGYTF. Written as DNA, the CDR3 is TGTGCCAGCAGTTCGTGGACAGGGCGAGATGGCTACACCTTC.